This TCR beta chain emerged from a study of spatial heterogeneity in lung cancer (dated by TCRdb to the late 2010s). At the level of the whole study: More beta-chain than alpha-chain transcripts were consistently detected, likely reflecting higher beta-chain transcript abundance. At surgery, around 200 tumor regions, around 65 matched nontumor lung samples and 56 PBMC samples were TCR-sequenced for both alpha and beta chains. TCR alpha and beta repertoires were quantitatively compared across multiple tumor regions, matched nontumor lung and blood in non-small cell lung cancer. In the raw uncorrected reads, each unique combination of TCR and UMI appeared more than ten times on average. Nonsynonymous mutation counts, determined by whole-exome sequencing of tumor tissue, were related to features of the TCR repertoire.

The time point label on this specimen signifies: sample taken at primary tumor resection. For TCR sequencing, whole RNA was extracted from tumor and nontumor lung tissue, or from cryopreserved PBMC samples, and no cell sorting was done. Samples were obtained from around 72 patients with early-stage, untreated non-small cell lung cancer from the lung TRACERx cohort. A patient was chosen for TCR sequencing only when enough RNA was available from at least two tumor regions. Study-wide findings and limitations: Additional single-cell paired TCR alpha and beta sequencing was considered necessary to confirm, at a functional level, the hypothesis that regional TCRs recognize regional mutations. Ubiquitous expanded tumor TCRs were found in blood more often at tumor resection than at routine follow-up.

Trimmed from V: 0 bases; trimmed from J: 2 bases; junction bases lacking a gene match: 1. Taken from the germline V gene, the CDR1 and CDR2 loops are SGDLS and YYNGEE. Inclusive of the bounding cysteine and phenylalanine, the CDR3 is 16 residues long. The sequence is cut down to CDR3 DNA, 48 bases in frame from base 1. The method was 5' RACE. Sequencing used a NextSeq 500. In the TCR library protocol, a unique molecular identifier was attached to each TCR cDNA molecule so that PCR and sequencing errors could be corrected. In the paper's pipeline: TCR identification, UMI-based error correction and CDR3 extraction were performed with Decombinator tools. Expanded TCRs were defined as those above a frequency of 2 per 1,000, corresponding to the top 1% of the tumor frequency distribution. Each repertoire was subsampled 100 times to 5,000 TCRs, after which Renyi diversity was computed with the R vegan package. CDR3 similarity networks were constructed using string-kernel similarity of amino acid triplets, with links drawn between CDR3s whose pairwise similarity was above 0.82. Starting from the raw public reads, TCRdb applied fastp trimming at Q25, assembled clones with MiXCR and retained in-frame beta chains. Each record represents a unique CDR3 protein, reported with the most common genes and DNA among its rows. The V and J calls shown here were made by TCRdb, not taken from the authors' results. The table for this sample lists tens of thousands of distinct CDR3 sequences; around 5% of them were counted only once. Jointly, the top ten make up under 35% of the sample.

This clonotype showed up just a few times. This clone's antigen is unknown. No quality values exist for individual bases; no much larger clone is one base distant. This specimen was PBMCs, taken at surgery. Rearrangement joined TRBV9 to TRBJ2-3; 12 central bases correspond to TRBD2. The TCR comes from a female donor with early-stage non-small cell lung cancer. The sequence in DNA is TGTGCCAGCAGCGTAGGGACTAGCGGGGCCACAGATACGCAGTATTTT. It is translated as CASSVGTSGATDTQYF.